This T cell receptor (beta chain) stems from a study of CD8+ T cells in alopecia areata. Study overall: Treated patients were dosed with oral tofacitinib, taking 5 to 10 mg twice daily. General study findings and limits: Scalp sequencing also captures normal skin's resident alphabeta T cells. Whereas mice showed it more clearly, TCR sharing across patients was murkier, possibly because of HLA.

Remarks on this clone: The antigen is undetermined.

The researchers isolated CD4+ and CD8+ T cells from PBMCs by sorting. This CDR3 has 11 amino acids. Germline V gene data show CDR1 as MDHEN and CDR2 as SYDVKM. The V end was cut by 4 bases, the J end by 4 bases, with 5 bases between. cDNA serving as the sequencing template came from extracted, reverse transcribed RNA. Data came from immunoSEQ multiplex PCR; TCRdb stores just in-frame clones and leaves some out. Found here are over 200,000 clones, about three fifths of them singletons; the top ten hold 0.45%. The sample was CD4+ T cells sorted from blood, taken at week 0. The chain uses TRBV28 and TRBJ2-7; maybe TRBD2 (5 bases). This clonotype was obtained from a human donor with alopecia areata. CDR3 sequence: CASSWTYEQYF. DNA of the CDR3: TGTGCCAGCAGTTGGACTTACGAGCAGTACTTC.